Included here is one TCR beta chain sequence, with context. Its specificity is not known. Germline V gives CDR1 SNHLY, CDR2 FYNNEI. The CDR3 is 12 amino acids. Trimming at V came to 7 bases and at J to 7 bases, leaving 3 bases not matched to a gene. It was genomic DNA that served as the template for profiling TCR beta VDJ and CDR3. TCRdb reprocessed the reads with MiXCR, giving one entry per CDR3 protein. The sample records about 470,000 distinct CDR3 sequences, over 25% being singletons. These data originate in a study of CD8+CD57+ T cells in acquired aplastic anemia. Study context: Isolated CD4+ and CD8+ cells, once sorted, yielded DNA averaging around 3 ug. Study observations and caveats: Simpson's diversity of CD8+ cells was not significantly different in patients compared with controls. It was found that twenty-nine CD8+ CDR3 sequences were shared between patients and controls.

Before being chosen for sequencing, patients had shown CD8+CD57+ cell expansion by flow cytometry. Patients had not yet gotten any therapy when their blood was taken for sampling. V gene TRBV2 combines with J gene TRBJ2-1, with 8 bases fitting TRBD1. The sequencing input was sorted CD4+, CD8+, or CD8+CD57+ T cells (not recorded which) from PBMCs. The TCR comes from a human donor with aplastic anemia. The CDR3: CASTDRVNEQFF. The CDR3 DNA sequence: TGTGCCAGCACGGACAGGGTTAATGAGCAGTTCTTC.